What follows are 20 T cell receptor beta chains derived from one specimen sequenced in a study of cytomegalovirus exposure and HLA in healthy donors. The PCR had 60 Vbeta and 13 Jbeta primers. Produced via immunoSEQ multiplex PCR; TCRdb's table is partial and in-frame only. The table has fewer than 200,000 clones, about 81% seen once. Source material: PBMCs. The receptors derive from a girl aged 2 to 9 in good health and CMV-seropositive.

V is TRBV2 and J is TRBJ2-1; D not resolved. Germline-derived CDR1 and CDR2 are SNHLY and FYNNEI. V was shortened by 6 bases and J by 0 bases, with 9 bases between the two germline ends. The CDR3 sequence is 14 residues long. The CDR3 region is CASSPTRSYNEQFF. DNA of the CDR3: TGTGCCAGCAGCCCGACTCGCTCCTACAATGAGCAGTTCTTC.

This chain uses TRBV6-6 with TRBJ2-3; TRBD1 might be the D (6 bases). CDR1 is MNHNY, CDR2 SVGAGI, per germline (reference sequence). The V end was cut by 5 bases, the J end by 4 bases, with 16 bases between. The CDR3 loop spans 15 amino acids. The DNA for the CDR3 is TGTGCCAGCAGTACCTACAGGGAGTTGGCAGATACGCAGTATTTT. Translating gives CASSTYRELADTQYF.

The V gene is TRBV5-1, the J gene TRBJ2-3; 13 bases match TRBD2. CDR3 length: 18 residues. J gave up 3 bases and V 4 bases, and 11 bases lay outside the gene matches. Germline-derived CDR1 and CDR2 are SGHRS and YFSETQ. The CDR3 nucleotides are TGCGCCAGCAGCAAAGGGACTAGCGGGATGGTAGGGACAGATACGCAGTATTTT. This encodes CASSKGTSGMVGTDTQYF.

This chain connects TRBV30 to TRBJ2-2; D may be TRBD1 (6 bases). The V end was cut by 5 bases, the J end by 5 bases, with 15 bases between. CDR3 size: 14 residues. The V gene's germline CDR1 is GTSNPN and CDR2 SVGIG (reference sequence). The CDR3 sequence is CAWSTGTGTGELFF. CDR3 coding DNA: TGTGCCTGGTCCACCGGCACAGGGACCGGGGAGCTGTTTTTT.

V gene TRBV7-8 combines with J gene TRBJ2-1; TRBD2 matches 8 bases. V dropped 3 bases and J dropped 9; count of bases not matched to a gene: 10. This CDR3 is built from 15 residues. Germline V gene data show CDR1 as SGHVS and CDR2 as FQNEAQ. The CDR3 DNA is TGTGCCAGCAGCTTTACGTTGGGACTAGGAGGTGAGCAGTTCTTC. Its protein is CASSFTLGLGGEQFF.

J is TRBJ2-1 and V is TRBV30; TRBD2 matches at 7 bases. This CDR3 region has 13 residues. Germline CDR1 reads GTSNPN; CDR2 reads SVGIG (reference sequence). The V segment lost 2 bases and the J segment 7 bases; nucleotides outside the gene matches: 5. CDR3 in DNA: TGTGCCTGGAGTACGGGAGGTGTTAATGAGCAGTTCTTC. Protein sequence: CAWSTGGVNEQFF.

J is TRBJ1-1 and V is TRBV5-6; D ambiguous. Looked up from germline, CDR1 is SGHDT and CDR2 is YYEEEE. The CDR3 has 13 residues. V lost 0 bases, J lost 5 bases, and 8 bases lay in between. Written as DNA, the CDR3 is TGTGCCAGCAGCTTGGCCTCGAGGACTGAAGCTTTCTTT. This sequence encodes CASSLASRTEAFF.

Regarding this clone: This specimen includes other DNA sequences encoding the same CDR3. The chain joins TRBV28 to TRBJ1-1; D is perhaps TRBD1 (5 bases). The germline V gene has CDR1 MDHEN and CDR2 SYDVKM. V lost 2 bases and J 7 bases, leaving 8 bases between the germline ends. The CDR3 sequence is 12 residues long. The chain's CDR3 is CASSLRGGEAFF. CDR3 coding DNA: TGTGCCAGCAGTTTAAGGGGCGGTGAAGCTTTCTTT.

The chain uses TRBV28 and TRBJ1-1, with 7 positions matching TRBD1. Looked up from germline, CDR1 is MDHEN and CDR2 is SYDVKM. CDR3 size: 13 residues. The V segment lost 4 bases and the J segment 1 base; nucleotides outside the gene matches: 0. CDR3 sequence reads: CASSYRGNTEAFF. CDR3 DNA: TGTGCCAGCAGTTACAGGGGGAACACTGAAGCTTTCTTT.

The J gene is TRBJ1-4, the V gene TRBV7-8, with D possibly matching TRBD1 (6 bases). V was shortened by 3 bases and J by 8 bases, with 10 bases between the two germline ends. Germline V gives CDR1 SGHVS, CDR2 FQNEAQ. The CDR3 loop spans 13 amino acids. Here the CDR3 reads CASSFTGLEKLFF. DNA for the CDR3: TGTGCCAGCAGCTTTACAGGGTTAGAAAAACTGTTTTTT. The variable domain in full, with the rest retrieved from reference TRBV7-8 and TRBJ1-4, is GAGVSQSPRYKVAKRGQDVALRCDPISGHVSLFWYQQALGQGPEFLTYFQNEAQLDKSGLPSDRFFAERPEGSVSTLKIQRTQQEDSAVYLCASSFTGLEKLFFGSGTQLSVL.

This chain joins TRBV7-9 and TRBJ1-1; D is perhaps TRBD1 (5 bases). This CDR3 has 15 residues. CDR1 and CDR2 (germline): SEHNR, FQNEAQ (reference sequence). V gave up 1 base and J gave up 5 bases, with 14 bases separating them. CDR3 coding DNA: TGTGCCAGCAGCTTAGAGAATAGGGGCTGGACTGAAGCTTTCTTT. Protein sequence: CASSLENRGWTEAFF.

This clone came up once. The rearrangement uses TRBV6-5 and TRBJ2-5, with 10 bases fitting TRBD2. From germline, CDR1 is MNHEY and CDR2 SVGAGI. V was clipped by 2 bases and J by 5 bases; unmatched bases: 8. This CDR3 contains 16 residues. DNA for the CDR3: TGTGCCAGCAGTTACCTCGGCCTAGCGGGAGATGAGACCCAGTACTTC. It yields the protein CASSYLGLAGDETQYF.

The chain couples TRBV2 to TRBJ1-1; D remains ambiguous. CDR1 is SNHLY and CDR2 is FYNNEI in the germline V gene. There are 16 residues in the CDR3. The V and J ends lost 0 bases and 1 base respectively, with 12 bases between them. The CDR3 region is CASSEAPGIPNTEAFF. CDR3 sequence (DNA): TGTGCCAGCAGTGAAGCTCCGGGAATTCCGAACACTGAAGCTTTCTTT. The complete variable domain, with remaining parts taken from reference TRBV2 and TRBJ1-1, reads EPEVTQTPSHQVTQMGQEVILRCVPISNHLYFYWYRQILGQKVEFLVSFYNNEISEKSEIFDDQFSVERPDGSNFTLKIRSTKLEDSAMYFCASSEAPGIPNTEAFFGQGTRLTVV.

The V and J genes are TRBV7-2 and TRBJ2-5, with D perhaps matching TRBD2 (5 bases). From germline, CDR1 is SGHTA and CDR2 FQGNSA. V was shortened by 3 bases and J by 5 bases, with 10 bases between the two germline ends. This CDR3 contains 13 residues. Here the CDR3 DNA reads TGTGCCAGCAGCTTGCTTAGGGAGGAGACCCAGTACTTC. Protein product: CASSLLREETQYF.

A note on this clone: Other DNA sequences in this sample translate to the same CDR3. CDR3 sequence reads: CASRKDRRQPQHF. CDR3 bases: TGTGCCAGCAGGAAGGACAGGCGTCAGCCCCAGCATTTT. The chain couples TRBV6-5 to TRBJ1-5; 7 bases map to TRBD1. Germline trimming cut 6 bases from V and 6 bases from J; bases unmatched to any gene: 5. The germline V gene has CDR1 MNHEY and CDR2 SVGAGI. The CDR3 covers 13 residues.

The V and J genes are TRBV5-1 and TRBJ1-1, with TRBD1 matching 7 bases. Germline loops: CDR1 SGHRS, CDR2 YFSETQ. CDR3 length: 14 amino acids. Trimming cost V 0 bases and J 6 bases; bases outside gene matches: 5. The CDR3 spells CASSLEGQGAEAFF. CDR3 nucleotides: TGCGCCAGCAGCTTGGAAGGGCAGGGGGCTGAAGCTTTCTTT.

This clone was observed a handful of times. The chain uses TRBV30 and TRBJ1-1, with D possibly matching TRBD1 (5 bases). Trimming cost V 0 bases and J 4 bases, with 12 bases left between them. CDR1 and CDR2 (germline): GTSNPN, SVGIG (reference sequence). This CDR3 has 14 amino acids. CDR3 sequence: CAWSVKGQGTEAFF. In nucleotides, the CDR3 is TGTGCCTGGAGTGTGAAGGGCCAGGGCACTGAAGCTTTCTTT.

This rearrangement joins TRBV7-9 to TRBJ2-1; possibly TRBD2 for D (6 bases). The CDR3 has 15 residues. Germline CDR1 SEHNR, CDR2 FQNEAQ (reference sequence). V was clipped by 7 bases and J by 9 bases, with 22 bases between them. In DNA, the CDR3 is TGTGCCAGCACCCGAATAATGGCACTAGCCCCTGAGCAGTTCTTC. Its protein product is CASTRIMALAPEQFF.

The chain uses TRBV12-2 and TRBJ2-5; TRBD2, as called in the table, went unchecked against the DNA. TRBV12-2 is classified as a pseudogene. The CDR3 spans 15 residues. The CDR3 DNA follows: TGTGCAAGTCGCTTAGCGACCACGGGTAGAGAGACCCAGTACTTC. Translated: CASRLATTGRETQYF.

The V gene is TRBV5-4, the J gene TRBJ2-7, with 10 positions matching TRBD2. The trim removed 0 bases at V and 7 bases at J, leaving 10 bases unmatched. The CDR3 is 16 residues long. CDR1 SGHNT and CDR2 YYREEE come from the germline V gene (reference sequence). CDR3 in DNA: TGTGCCAGCAGCTTGGGCGGACTAGCGGACGCGCGGGAGCAGTACTTC. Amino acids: CASSLGGLADAREQYF.